The 24 T cell receptor beta chains listed next were all sequenced from one sample in a study of post-analysis software for immune sequencing data. Their recognized antigens are unknown. Whole-study findings and limits: Five TRBV segments, TRBV5-6, TRBV5-1 and TRBV20-1 among them, were found more frequent in patients than controls.

The TCR beta cDNA libraries carried unique molecular identifiers. One entry per CDR3 protein results from TCRdb running MiXCR on the PCR reads. The sample includes about 540,000 distinct CDR3 sequences, 30% to 40% of them seen just once. The specimen was blood. The source is a girl younger than 18 with multiple sclerosis.

This clonotype was observed a handful of times. The rearrangement links TRBV3-1 to TRBJ1-2, with D perhaps matching TRBD1 (6 bases). The V end lost 4 bases, the J end lost 0 bases, and 12 bases lay between the germline ends. The CDR3 length is 15 residues. Germline CDR1 LGHDT, CDR2 YNNKEL (reference sequence). The CDR3 sequence: CASSPRSGANYGYTF. The CDR3, as DNA: TGTGCCAGCAGCCCAAGATCAGGGGCTAACTATGGCTACACCTTC. Full variable domain (remainder filled in from reference TRBV3-1 and TRBJ1-2): DTAVSQTPKYLVTQMGNDKSIKCEQNLGHDTMYWYKQDSKKFLKIMFSYNNKELIINETVPNRFSPKSPDKAHLNLHINSLELGDSAVYFCASSPRSGANYGYTFGSGTRLTVV.

This clonotype was counted a few times. The rearrangement uses TRBV6-5 and TRBJ2-7; D unclear. This CDR3 contains 12 residues. CDR1 is MNHEY and CDR2 is SVGAGI in the germline V gene. V was clipped by 6 bases and J by 5 bases, with 11 bases between them. CDR3 region: CASSREPDEQYF. Written as DNA, the CDR3 is TGTGCCAGCAGCCGCGAGCCGGACGAGCAGTACTTC.

Of note for this clonotype: It is likely a read error, because the conserved phenylalanine at the end of the CDR3 is missing. The chain combines TRBV29-1 with TRBJ2-1; TRBD1 aligns across 9 bases. The CDR3 has 17 residues. V shed 6 bases and J 6 bases; nucleotides not matched to a gene: 18. From germline, CDR1 is SQVTM and CDR2 ANQGSEA. The CDR3 protein is CSVERTRTGEDLNEQFV. The CDR3 DNA follows: TGCAGCGTCGAAAGGACGCGGACAGGGGAGGACCTCAATGAGCAGTTCGTC.

This chain connects TRBV6-5 to TRBJ1-5; D ambiguous. The CDR3 sequence is 10 residues long. V lost 9 bases to trimming and J lost 7 bases, with 7 bases between them. Per germline, CDR1 MNHEY and CDR2 SVGAGI. CDR3: CARSKQPQHF. Here the CDR3 DNA reads TGTGCCAGATCGAAGCAGCCCCAGCATTTT.

This clonotype was seen only a few times. The genes are TRBV4-2 and TRBJ2-1; 8 bases are shared with TRBD2. CDR1 is LGHNA, CDR2 YNFKEQ, per germline. The CDR3 has 17 residues. V dropped 5 bases and J dropped 5; count of bases not matched to a gene: 14. CDR3 bases: TGTGCCAGCAGCGAGGTATCCCGGGGGGGCCCCCACAATGAGCAGTTCTTC. This translates into CASSEVSRGGPHNEQFF.

This clonotype turned up a few times. The V and J genes are TRBV14 and TRBJ1-2; TRBD1 matches 7 bases. The germline V gene has CDR1 SGHDN and CDR2 FVKESK. The V and J ends lost 4 bases and 2 bases, in that order; junction bases with no gene match: 7. The CDR3 is 15 residues long. The CDR3 region has the DNA TGTGCCAGCAGCCCAGGGCCAGGGGGAAACTATGGCTACACCTTC. Translated, it gives CASSPGPGGNYGYTF.

This chain uses TRBV5-1 with TRBJ2-5; 14 bases are a match to TRBD2. Germline V gives CDR1 SGHRS, CDR2 YFSETQ. After removal of 8 bases from V and 1 base from J, the junction contained 7 bases not matched to a gene. The CDR3 totals 16 residues. The CDR3 protein is CASLGLAGDTQETQYF. DNA of the CDR3: TGCGCCAGTTTGGGACTAGCGGGGGATACCCAAGAGACCCAGTACTTC.

This clonotype was counted only a few times. This sequence joins TRBV7-9 and TRBJ1-2, with no clear D. CDR3 length: 14 residues. The V gene lost 3 bases and the J gene lost 4 bases, with 12 bases spanning the gap. Germline CDR1 reads SEHNR; CDR2 reads FQNEAQ (reference sequence). CDR3 amino acids: CASSFSTTSYGYTF. CDR3 DNA sequence: TGTGCCAGCAGCTTCTCTACGACATCCTATGGCTACACCTTC.

This clonotype was observed many times. The chain recombines TRBV4-2 with TRBJ2-1, with D possibly TRBD2 on 7 matching bases. The CDR3 spans 15 residues. V lost 1 base to trimming and J lost 6 bases, with 13 bases between them. Germline V lookup: CDR1 LGHNA, CDR2 YNFKEQ. The chain's CDR3 is CASSQVDGGRNEQFF. The DNA of the CDR3 is TGTGCCAGCAGCCAAGTGGACGGGGGGCGCAATGAGCAGTTCTTC.

CDR3 nucleotides: TGTGCCAGCAGCTTATCCTTGACCTCTTCTCAAGAGACCCAGTACTTC. It encodes CASSLSLTSSQETQYF. The gene calls are TRBV11-1 and TRBJ2-5; D unclear. V was cut by 2 bases and J by 2 bases, with 15 bases left in between. This CDR3 has 16 amino acids. Germline CDR1 reads SGHAT; CDR2 reads FQDESV (reference sequence).

In the case of this clonotype: At one of its ends the junction is not consistent with the germline gene, which may arise from a read error. The chain combines TRBV20-1 with TRBJ2-1; TRBD1 agrees at 8 bases. This CDR3 has 14 residues. Germline assignment: CDR1 DFQATT and CDR2 SNEGSKA (reference sequence). CDR3 residues: CSAPDRATYNERFF. The DNA of the CDR3 is TGCAGTGCTCCGGACAGGGCGACCTACAATGAGCGGTTCTTC.

The V and J genes are TRBV29-1 and TRBJ2-1; the match to TRBD1 covers 7 bases. Looked up from germline, CDR1 is SQVTM and CDR2 is ANQGSEA. This CDR3 comprises 14 residues. V lost 2 bases and J lost 13; bases outside the gene matches: 14. The CDR3 DNA reads TGCAGCGTTGAATGGGGAGACAGGGCCGGTAAACAGTTCTTC. It yields the protein CSVEWGDRAGKQFF.

V and J are TRBV7-2 and TRBJ2-1; a weak D match, TRBD2 (5 bases). Germline V lookup: CDR1 SGHTA, CDR2 FQGNSA. The V and J ends lost 0 bases and 6 bases respectively, with 12 bases between them. The CDR3 runs to 15 residues. The CDR3 bases are TGTGCCAGCAGCTTAGCGCCGGGGAGAGGCAATGAGCAGTTCTTC. Residues: CASSLAPGRGNEQFF.

In its sample, this clonotype was seen a few times. The CDR3 region is CASSQGAGATSQYF. Written as DNA, the CDR3 is TGTGCCAGCAGCCAAGGAGCGGGGGCCACTTCACAGTATTTT. This chain links TRBV3-1 with TRBJ2-3; 8 bases map to TRBD2. The CDR3 has 14 residues. The J segment lost 12 bases and the V segment lost 1 base, leaving 9 bases of the junction unmatched. Germline lookup yields CDR1 LGHDT and CDR2 YNNKEL (reference sequence).

This clonotype was seen more than once but under ten times. V and J are TRBV2 and TRBJ1-4, with D tentatively TRBD1 (6 bases). CDR3 length equals 13 residues. Germline CDR1 SNHLY, CDR2 FYNNEI. Trimming removed 8 bases at V and 8 bases at J, with 15 bases between. CDR3 region: CASVGGAGEKLFF. CDR3 nucleotides: TGTGCCAGCGTTGGGGGGGCAGGAGAAAAACTGTTTTTT.

The chain carries TRBV9 and TRBJ2-1; 10 nucleotides match TRBD2. Germline V CDR1 and CDR2: SGDLS, YYNGEE. The trim removed 0 bases at V and 10 bases at J, leaving 1 base unmatched. This CDR3 contains 13 residues. The CDR3 here is CASSVGSGGEQFF. The CDR3 region has the DNA TGTGCCAGCAGCGTAGGTAGCGGGGGGGAGCAGTTCTTC.

The gene calls are TRBV18 and TRBJ1-1; D remains ambiguous. CDR1 KGHSH and CDR2 LQKENI come from the germline V gene. Trimming shortened V by 0 bases and J by 0 bases, and 2 bases separated the two germline ends. The CDR3 has 13 amino acids. The CDR3 sequence: CASSPPLNTEAFF. The CDR3 bases are TGTGCCAGCTCACCACCCCTGAACACTGAAGCTTTCTTT.

This chain uses TRBV20-1 with TRBJ1-2, with TRBD1 as a possible D gene (5 bases). This CDR3 comprises 13 residues. The V end was cut by 7 bases, the J end by 0 bases, with 12 bases between. Per the germline V gene, CDR1 is DFQATT and CDR2 is SNEGSKA (reference sequence). The CDR3 nucleotides read TGCAGTGACTCGACAGAATCTAACTATGGCTACACCTTC. This gives the protein CSDSTESNYGYTF.

This clonotype was seen many times. This chain links TRBV5-1 with TRBJ1-1; D not resolved. Trimming left V 2 bases short and J 0 bases short, with 5 bases between. The length of the CDR3 is 13 residues. Per germline, CDR1 SGHRS and CDR2 YFSETQ. CDR3 in amino acids: CASSFSLNTEAFF. The CDR3, as DNA: TGCGCCAGCAGCTTCAGCTTGAACACTGAAGCTTTCTTT.

This clonotype was picked up a small number of times. The V and J genes are TRBV5-5 and TRBJ2-5, with D perhaps matching TRBD1 (6 bases). Germline lookup yields CDR1 SGHKS and CDR2 YYEKEE (reference sequence). The V and J ends lost 2 bases and 3 bases respectively, with 11 bases between them. CDR3 length: 14 amino acids. The CDR3 reads CASSFPGVEETQYF. The CDR3 bases are TGTGCCAGCAGCTTCCCAGGGGTCGAAGAGACCCAGTACTTC.

This rearrangement joins TRBV9 to TRBJ2-3; tentative D call: TRBD1 (5 bases). Germline CDR1 and CDR2: SGDLS and YYNGEE. The CDR3 is 16 residues long. Trimming pared 0 bases from V and 0 bases from J, leaving 11 bases between. The CDR3 DNA follows: TGTGCCAGCAGCGTAGGGCAGGGTATAAGCACAGATACGCAGTATTTT. The encoded protein is CASSVGQGISTDTQYF.

This sequence joins TRBV20-1 and TRBJ2-3; no reliable D call. The CDR3 is 13 amino acids. Per the germline V gene, CDR1 is DFQATT and CDR2 is SNEGSKA (reference sequence). The V end was cut by 5 bases, the J end by 1 base, with 10 bases between. CDR3 protein: CSAPLDGTDTQYF. The CDR3 coding sequence is TGCAGTGCTCCCCTGGACGGCACAGATACGCAGTATTTT.

This chain connects TRBV3-1 to TRBJ1-2; TRBD1 matches at 7 bases. The ends lost 6 bases at V and 4 bases at J; junction bases unmatched: 11. The CDR3 is 15 residues long. Germline V gene sequence: CDR1 LGHDT, CDR2 YNNKEL (reference sequence). CDR3 sequence (DNA): TGTGCCAGCAGGAACAGGGGCGAGACGTCCTATGGCTACACCTTC. Protein product: CASRNRGETSYGYTF.

This clonotype has just a few counts. The chain couples TRBV20-1 to TRBJ2-1; D call uncertain. The CDR3 has 12 amino acids. V lost 6 bases and J lost 5, with 11 bases in between. CDR1 is DFQATT, CDR2 SNEGSKA, per germline (reference sequence). The CDR3 spells CSALLPDNEQFF. The DNA of the CDR3 is TGCAGTGCCCTCCTCCCCGACAATGAGCAGTTCTTC.